The TCR beta chain described here comes from a study of blood T cell repertoires in COVID-19. Enrollees, about 18 to 95 years old, lived in about two dozen US areas. The CDR3 is made up of 14 amino acids. V was trimmed by 4 bases and J by 3 bases, leaving 13 bases between them. In germline, CDR1 is SGDLS, CDR2 YYNGEE. As handled by the study authors: Amplification of reference gene primers was used by the study to estimate nucleated cell counts. TCRdb keeps only in-frame clones here, not all; method: immunoSEQ multiplex PCR. V and J calls and clone size are copied from that table; D and trimming were computed from the DNA. This table has 250,000 to 350,000 clones, roughly 90% appearing once.

The sample taken for sequencing was PBMCs or T cells enriched from blood (not recorded which). The sequence was obtained from a man between 60 and 70 years old who had recovered from COVID-19. The chain links TRBV9 to TRBJ1-1; D remains unclear. The CDR3 loop reads CASSRGLLDTEAFF. As DNA, the CDR3 is TGTGCCAGCAGCCGCGGGTTATTGGACACTGAAGCTTTCTTT.